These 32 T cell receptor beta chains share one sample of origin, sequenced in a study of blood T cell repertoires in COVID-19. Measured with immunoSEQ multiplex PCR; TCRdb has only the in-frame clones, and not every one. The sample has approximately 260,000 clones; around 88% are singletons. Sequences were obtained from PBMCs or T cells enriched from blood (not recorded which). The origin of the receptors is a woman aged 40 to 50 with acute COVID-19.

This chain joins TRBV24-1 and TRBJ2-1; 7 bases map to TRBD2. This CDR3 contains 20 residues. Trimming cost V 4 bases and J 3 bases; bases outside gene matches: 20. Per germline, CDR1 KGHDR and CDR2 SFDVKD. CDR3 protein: CATSDPEGHIAGGGYNEQFF. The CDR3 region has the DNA TGTGCCACCAGTGACCCCGAGGGCCACATAGCGGGTGGAGGCTACAATGAGCAGTTCTTC.

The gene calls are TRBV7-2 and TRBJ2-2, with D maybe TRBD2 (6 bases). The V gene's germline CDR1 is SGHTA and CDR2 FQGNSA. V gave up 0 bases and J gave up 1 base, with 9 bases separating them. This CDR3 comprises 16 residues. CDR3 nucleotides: TGTGCCAGCAGCTTAGCTGTTAGCGGGAACACCGGGGAGCTGTTTTTT. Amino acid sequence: CASSLAVSGNTGELFF.

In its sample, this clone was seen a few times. This chain's CDR3 is CASSVGPGQTDTQYF. As DNA, the CDR3 is TGTGCCAGCAGCGTAGGCCCAGGGCAAACAGATACGCAGTATTTT. J is TRBJ2-3 and V is TRBV9, with D maybe TRBD1 (5 bases). Trimming removed 0 bases from V and 3 bases from J, with 11 bases in between. This CDR3 has 15 amino acids. Germline lookup yields CDR1 SGDLS and CDR2 YYNGEE.

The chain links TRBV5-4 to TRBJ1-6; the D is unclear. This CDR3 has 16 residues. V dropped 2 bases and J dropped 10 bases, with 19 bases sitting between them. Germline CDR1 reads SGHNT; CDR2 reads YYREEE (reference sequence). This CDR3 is CASSFVGVGPGSPLHF. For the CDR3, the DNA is TGTGCCAGCAGCTTCGTCGGGGTAGGCCCGGGATCACCCCTCCACTTT.

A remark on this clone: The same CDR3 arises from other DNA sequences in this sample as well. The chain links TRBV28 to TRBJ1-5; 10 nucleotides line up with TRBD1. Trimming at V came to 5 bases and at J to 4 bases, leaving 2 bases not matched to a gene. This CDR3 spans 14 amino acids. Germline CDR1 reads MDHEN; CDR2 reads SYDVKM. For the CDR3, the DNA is TGTGCCAGCAGTACGGGACAGGGGAATCAGCCCCAGCATTTT. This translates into CASSTGQGNQPQHF.

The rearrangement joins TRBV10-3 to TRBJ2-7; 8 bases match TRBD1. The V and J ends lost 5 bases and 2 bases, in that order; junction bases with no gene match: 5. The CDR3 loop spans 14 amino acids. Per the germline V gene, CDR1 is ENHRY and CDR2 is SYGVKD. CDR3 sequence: CAISTGTGPYEQYF. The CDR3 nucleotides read TGTGCCATCAGTACCGGGACAGGACCCTACGAGCAGTACTTC.

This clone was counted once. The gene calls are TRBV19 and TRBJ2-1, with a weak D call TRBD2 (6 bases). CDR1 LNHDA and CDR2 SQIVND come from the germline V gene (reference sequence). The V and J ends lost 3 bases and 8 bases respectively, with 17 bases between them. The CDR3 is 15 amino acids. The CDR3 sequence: CASSIWREGKDEQFF. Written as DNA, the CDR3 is TGTGCCAGTAGTATTTGGCGGGAAGGTAAGGATGAGCAGTTCTTC.

The CDR3 loop reads CASSFRAGNQPQHF. CDR3 DNA sequence: TGTGCCAGCAGTTTCAGGGCGGGCAATCAGCCCCAGCATTTT. The rearrangement joins TRBV6-2 or TRBV6-3 to TRBJ1-5; D is perhaps TRBD1 (5 bases). CDR1 and CDR2 from the germline V gene are MNHEY and SVGEGT. CDR3 length: 14 amino acids. The V end was cut by 4 bases, the J end by 2 bases, with 9 bases between.

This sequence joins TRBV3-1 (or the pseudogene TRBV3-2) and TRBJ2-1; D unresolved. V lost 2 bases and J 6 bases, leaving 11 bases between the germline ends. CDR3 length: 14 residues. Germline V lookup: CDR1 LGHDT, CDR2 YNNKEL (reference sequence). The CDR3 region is CASSQSVVSNEQFF. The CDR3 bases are TGTGCCAGCAGCCAATCTGTAGTATCCAATGAGCAGTTCTTC.

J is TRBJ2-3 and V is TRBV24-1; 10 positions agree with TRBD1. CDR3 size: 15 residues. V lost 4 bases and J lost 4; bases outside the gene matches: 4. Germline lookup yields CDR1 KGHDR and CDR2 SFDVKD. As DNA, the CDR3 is TGTGCCACCAGTGAGCAGGGGACAGGGGCAGATACGCAGTATTTT. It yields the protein CATSEQGTGADTQYF.

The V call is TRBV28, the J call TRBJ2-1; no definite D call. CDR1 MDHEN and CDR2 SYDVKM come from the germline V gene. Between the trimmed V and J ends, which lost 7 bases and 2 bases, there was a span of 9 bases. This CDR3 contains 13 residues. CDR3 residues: CASTLTAYNEQFF. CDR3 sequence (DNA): TGTGCCAGCACCCTGACTGCCTACAATGAGCAGTTCTTC.

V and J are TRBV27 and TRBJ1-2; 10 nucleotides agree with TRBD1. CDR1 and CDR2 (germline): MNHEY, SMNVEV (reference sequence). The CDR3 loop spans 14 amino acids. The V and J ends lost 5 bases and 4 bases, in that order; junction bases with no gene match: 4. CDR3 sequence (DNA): TGTGCCAGCAGTAAGGACAGGGGGGCCTATGGCTACACCTTC. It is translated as CASSKDRGAYGYTF.

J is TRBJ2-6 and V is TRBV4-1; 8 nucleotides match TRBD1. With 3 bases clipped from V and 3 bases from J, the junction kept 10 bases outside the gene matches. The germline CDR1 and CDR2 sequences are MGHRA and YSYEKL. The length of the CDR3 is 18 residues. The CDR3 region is CASSQNGQGAHGANVLTF. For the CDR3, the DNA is TGCGCCAGCAGCCAGAACGGCCAGGGGGCACATGGGGCCAACGTCCTGACTTTC.

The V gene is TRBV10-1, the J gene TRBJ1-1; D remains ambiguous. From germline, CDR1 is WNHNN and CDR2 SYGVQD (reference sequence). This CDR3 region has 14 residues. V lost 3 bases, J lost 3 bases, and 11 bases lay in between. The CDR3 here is CASSDPRFDTEAFF. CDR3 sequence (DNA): TGCGCCAGCAGTGATCCGAGGTTCGACACTGAAGCTTTCTTT.

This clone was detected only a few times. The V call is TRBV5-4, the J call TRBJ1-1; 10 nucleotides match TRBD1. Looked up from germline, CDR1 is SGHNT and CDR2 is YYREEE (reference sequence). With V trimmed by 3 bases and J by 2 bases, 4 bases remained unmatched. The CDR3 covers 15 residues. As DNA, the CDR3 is TGTGCCAGCAGCTCCGGACAGGGGGTTAACACTGAAGCTTTCTTT. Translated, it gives CASSSGQGVNTEAFF.

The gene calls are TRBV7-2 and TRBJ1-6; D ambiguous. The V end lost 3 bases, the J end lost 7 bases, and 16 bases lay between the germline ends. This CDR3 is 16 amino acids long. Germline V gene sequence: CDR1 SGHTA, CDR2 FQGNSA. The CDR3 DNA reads TGTGCCAGCAGCTTGTATAGAGGCCTCGGGAATTCACCCCTCCACTTT. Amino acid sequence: CASSLYRGLGNSPLHF. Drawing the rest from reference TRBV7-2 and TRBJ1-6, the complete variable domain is GAGVSQSPSNKVTEKGKDVELRCDPISGHTALYWYRQSLGQGLEFLIYFQGNSAPDKSGLPSDRFSAERTGGSVSTLTIQRTQQEDSAVYLCASSLYRGLGNSPLHFGNGTRLTVT.

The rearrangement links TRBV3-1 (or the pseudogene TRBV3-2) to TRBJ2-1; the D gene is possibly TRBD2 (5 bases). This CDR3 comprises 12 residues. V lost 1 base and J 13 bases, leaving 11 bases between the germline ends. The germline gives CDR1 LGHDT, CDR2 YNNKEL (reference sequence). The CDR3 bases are TGTGCCAGCAGCCAAGTCCGAAGCGGCCAGTTCTTC. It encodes CASSQVRSGQFF.

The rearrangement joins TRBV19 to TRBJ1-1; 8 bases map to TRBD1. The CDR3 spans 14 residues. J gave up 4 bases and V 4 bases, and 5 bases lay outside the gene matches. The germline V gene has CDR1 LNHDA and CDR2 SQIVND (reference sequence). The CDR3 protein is CASSTTGVITEAFF. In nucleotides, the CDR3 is TGTGCCAGTAGTACGACAGGGGTGATCACTGAAGCTTTCTTT.

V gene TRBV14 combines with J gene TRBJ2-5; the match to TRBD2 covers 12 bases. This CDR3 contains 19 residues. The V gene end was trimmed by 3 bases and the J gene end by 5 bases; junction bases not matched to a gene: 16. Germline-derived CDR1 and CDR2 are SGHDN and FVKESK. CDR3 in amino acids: CASSQLGTSGPRGTETQYF. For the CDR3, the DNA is TGTGCCAGCAGCCAGCTAGGGACTAGCGGGCCCAGAGGGACGGAGACCCAGTACTTC.

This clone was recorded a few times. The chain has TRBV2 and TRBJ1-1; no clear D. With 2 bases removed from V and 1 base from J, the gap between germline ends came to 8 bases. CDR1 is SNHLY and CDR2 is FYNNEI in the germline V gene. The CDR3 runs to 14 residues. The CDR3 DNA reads TGTGCCAGCAGTGAACGAGGCCCGAACACTGAAGCTTTCTTT. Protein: CASSERGPNTEAFF.

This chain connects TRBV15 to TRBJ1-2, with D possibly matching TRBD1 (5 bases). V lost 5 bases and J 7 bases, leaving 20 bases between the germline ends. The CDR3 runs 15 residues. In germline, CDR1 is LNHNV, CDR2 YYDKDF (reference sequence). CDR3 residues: CATSPTGIGAAGYTF. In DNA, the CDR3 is TGTGCCACCAGCCCGACCGGTATTGGGGCTGCTGGCTACACCTTC.

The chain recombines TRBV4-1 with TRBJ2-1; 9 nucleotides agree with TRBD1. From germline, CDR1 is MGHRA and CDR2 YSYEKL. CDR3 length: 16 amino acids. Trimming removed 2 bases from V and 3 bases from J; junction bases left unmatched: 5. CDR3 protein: CASSQSPGQGYNEQFF. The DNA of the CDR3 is TGCGCCAGCAGCCAATCACCGGGACAGGGCTACAATGAGCAGTTCTTC.

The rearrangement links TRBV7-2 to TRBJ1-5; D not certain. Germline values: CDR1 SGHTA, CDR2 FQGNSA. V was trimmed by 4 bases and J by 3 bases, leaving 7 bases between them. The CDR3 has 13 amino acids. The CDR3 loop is CASSSRVNQPQHF. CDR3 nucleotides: TGTGCCAGCAGCTCACGAGTCAATCAGCCCCAGCATTTT.

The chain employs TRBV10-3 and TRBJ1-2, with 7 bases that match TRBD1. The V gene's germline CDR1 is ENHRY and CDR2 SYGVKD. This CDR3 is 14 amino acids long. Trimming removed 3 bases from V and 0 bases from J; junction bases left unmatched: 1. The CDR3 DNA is TGTGCCATCAGTGATGGGACAGCTAACTATGGCTACACCTTC. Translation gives CAISDGTANYGYTF.

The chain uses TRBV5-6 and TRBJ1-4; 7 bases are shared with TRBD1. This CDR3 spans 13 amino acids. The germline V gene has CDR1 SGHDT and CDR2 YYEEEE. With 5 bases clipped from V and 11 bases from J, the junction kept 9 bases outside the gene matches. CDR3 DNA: TGTGCCAGCAGTATGGACAGGTTGGGCAAACTGTTTTTT. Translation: CASSMDRLGKLFF.

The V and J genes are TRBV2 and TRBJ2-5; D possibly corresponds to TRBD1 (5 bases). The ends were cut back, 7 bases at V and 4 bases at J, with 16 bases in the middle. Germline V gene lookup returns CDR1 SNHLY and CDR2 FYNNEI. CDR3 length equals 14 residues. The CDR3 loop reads CASIRGWTRETQYF. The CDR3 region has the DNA TGTGCCAGCATAAGGGGTTGGACGCGAGAGACCCAGTACTTC.

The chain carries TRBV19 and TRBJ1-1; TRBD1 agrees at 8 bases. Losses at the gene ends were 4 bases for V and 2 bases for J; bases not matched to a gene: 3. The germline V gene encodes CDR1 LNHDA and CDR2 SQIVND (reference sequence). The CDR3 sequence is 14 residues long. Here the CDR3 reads CASSTTGGNTEAFF. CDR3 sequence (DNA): TGTGCCAGTAGTACTACAGGGGGAAACACTGAAGCTTTCTTT. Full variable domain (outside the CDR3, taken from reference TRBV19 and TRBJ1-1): DGGITQSPKYLFRKEGQNVTLSCEQNLNHDAMYWYRQDPGQGLRLIYYSQIVNDFQKGDIAEGYSVSREKKESFPLTVTSAQKNPTAFYLCASSTTGGNTEAFFGQGTRLTVV.

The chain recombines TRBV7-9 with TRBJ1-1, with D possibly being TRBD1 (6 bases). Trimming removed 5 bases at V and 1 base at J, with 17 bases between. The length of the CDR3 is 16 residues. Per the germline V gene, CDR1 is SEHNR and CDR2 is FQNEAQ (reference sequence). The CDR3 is CASSPYRTVQNTEAFF. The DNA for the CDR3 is TGTGCCAGCAGCCCCTACCGGACAGTCCAGAACACTGAAGCTTTCTTT.

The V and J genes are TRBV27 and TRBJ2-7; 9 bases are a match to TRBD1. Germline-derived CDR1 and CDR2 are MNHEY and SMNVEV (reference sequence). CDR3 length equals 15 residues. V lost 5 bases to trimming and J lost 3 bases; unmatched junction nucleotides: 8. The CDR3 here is CASSTPGTGFYEQYF. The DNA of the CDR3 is TGTGCCAGCAGTACCCCCGGGACAGGGTTCTACGAGCAGTACTTC.

CDR3 DNA: TGTGCCAGCAGTCTCCGACAGACCTTAAGGGTGGCTGAAGCTTTCTTT. The encoded protein is CASSLRQTLRVAEAFF. The V gene is TRBV27, the J gene TRBJ1-1; D may be TRBD1 (5 bases). V was clipped by 5 bases and J by 6 bases, with 22 bases between them. The CDR3 covers 16 residues. Germline CDR1 MNHEY, CDR2 SMNVEV (reference sequence).

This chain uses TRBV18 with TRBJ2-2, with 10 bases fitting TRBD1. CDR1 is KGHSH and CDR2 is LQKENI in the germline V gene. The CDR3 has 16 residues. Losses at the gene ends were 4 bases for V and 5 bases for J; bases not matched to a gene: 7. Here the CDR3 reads CASSLMEDRGTGELFF. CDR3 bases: TGTGCCAGCTCACTGATGGAGGACAGGGGGACCGGGGAGCTGTTTTTT.

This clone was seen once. CDR3 residues: CASSLSDDGYEQYF. The CDR3 DNA reads TGTGCCAGCAGTTTAAGCGACGACGGGTACGAGCAGTACTTC. The rearrangement uses TRBV28 and TRBJ2-7, with D uncertain. Trimming left V 2 bases short and J 4 bases short, with 12 bases between. Germline CDR1 and CDR2: MDHEN and SYDVKM. The CDR3 is 14 amino acids.